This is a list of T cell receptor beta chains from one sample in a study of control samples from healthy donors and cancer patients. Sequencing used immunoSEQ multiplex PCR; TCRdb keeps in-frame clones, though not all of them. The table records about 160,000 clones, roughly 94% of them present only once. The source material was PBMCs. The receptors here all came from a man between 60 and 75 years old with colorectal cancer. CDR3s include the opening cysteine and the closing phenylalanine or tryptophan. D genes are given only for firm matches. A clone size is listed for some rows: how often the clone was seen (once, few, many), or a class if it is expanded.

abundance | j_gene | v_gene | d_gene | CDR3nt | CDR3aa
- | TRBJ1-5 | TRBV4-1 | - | TGCGCCAGCAGCCAAGATGGGCGGCAGCCCCAGCATTTT | CASSQDGRQPQHF
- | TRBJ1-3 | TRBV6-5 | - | TGTGCCAGCACCCCAGGGAGCTCTGGAAACACCATATATTTT | CASTPGSSGNTIYF
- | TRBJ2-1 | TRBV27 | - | TGTGCCAGCAGTGCCTGGGGTGAGCAGTTCTTC | CASSAWGEQFF
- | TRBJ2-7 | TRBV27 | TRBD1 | TGTGCCAGCAGCCCCGGACAGGGGGCAATGGTAGGGCAGTACTTC | CASSPGQGAMVGQYF
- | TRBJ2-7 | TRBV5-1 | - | TGCGCCAGCAGCTCGGACACTAAGCCCTACGAGCAGTACTTC | CASSSDTKPYEQYF
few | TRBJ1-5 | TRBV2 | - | TGTGCCAGCAGAATGAGTCAGCCCCAGCATTTT | CASRMSQPQHF
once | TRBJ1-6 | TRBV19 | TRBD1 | TGTGCCAGTAGTATAGGGCCCAGGGGGACGGCTTATTCACCCCTCCACTTT | CASSIGPRGTAYSPLHF
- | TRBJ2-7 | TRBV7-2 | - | TGTGCCAGCAGCAGTTGGCAGGTCGACGAGCAGTACTTC | CASSSWQVDEQYF
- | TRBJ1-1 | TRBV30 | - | TGTGCCTGGAGTGCACGGCTCGGGAGGCTCGGGGCTTTCTTT | CAWSARLGRLGAFF
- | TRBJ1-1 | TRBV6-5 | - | TGTGCCAGCAGTCCACAGGGCAACACTGAAGCTTTCTTT | CASSPQGNTEAFF
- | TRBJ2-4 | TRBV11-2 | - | TGTGCCAGCAGCCTCATGAGTCAGGGTAGCCGGTACTTC | CASSLMSQGSRYF
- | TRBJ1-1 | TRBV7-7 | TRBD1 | TGTGCCAGCACTGCAGGGGGCGGCACTGAAGCTTTCTTT | CASTAGGGTEAFF
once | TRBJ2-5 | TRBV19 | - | TGTGCCAGTAGTATAGGGGGGCGCGGGGAGACCCAGTACTTC | CASSIGGRGETQYF
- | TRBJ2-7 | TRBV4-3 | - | TGCGCCAGCAGCCGGCAGCGGCAGGCGTACGAGCAGTACTTC | CASSRQRQAYEQYF
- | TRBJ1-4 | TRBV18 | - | TGTGCCAGCTCATCCAATACCGGGGGCGCAGCTGAAAAACTGTTTTTT | CASSSNTGGAAEKLFF
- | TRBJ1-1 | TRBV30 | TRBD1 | TGTGCCTGGGCACAGGGGGCAGGGACTGAAGCTTTCTTT | CAWAQGAGTEAFF
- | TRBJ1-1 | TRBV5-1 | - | TGCGCCAGCAGCTCGCAGGGGTTACCGAACACTGAAGCTTTCTTT | CASSSQGLPNTEAFF
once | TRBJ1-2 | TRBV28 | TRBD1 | TGTGCCAGCAGTCTCGGGACAGGCCTAGGGGCTAACTATGGCTACACCTTC | CASSLGTGLGANYGYTF
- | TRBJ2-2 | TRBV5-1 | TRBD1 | TGCGCCAGCAGCTCCCCGGGACAGTATAACACCGGGGAGCTGTTTTTT | CASSSPGQYNTGELFF
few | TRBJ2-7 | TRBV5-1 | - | TGCGCCAGCAGCTTGGCAGGGCAAAGCTCCTACGAGCAGTACTTC | CASSLAGQSSYEQYF
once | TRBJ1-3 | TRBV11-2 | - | TGTGCCAGCAGCTTAAACGGCTTCTCTGGAAACACCATATATTTT | CASSLNGFSGNTIYF
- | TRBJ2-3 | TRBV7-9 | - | TGTGCCAGCAGCTTAGAGGGGGGGGCAGCAGATACGCAGTATTTT | CASSLEGGAADTQYF
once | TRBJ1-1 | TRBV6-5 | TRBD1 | TGTGCCAGCAGTTATGGGACAGTGAACACTGAAGCTTTCTTT | CASSYGTVNTEAFF
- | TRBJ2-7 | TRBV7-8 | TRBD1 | TGTGCCAGCAGTTCGGACAGGACCTACGAGCAGTACTTC | CASSSDRTYEQYF
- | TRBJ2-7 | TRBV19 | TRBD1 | TGTGCCAGTAGTATGGCTGGGACAGGGGGAAAAGACGAGCAGTACTTC | CASSMAGTGGKDEQYF
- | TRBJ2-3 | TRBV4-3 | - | TGCGCCAGCAGCCAAGAACGGGGACGCACAGATACGCAGTATTTT | CASSQERGRTDTQYF
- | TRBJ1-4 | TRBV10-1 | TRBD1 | TGCGCCAGTTCAAACAGGGGGCGCAGAAAACTGTTTTTT | CASSNRGRRKLFF
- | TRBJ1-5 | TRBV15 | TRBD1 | TGTGCCACCAGCAGAGTGTGGACAGGGGTTAGCAATCAGCCCCAGCATTTT | CATSRVWTGVSNQPQHF
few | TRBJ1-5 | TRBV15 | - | TGTGCCACCAGCACCGATTATAGCAATCAGCCCCAGCATTTT | CATSTDYSNQPQHF
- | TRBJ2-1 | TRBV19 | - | TGTGCCAGTAGTATAACGGCAGGACAAACCTACAATGAGCAGTTCTTC | CASSITAGQTYNEQFF
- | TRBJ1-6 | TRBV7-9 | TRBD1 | TGTGCCAGCATCGGACCGGGACAGGGGGCTTCACCCCTCCACTTT | CASIGPGQGASPLHF
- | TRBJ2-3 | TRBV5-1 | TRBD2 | TGCGCCAGCAGCTCCGGGACTACTAGCGCAGATACGCAGTATTTT | CASSSGTTSADTQYF
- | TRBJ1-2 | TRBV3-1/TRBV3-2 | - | TGTGCCAGCAGTGGGACACCGGATGGCTACACCTTC | CASSGTPDGYTF
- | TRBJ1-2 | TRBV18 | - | TGTGCCAGCTCACCACGACAGAAGGATGGCTACACCTTC | CASSPRQKDGYTF
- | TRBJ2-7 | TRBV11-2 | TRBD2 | TGTGCCAGCAGCCGGGGACTAGCGGGGTCCGAGCAGTACTTC | CASSRGLAGSEQYF
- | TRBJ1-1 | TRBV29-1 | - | TGCAGCGTTGATCCAGGGACTGAAGCTTTCTTT | CSVDPGTEAFF
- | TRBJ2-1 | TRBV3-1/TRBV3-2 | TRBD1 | TGTGCCAGCAGCCAAGAGGGCAGGGGGAGCTTCGGTGAGCAGTTCTTC | CASSQEGRGSFGEQFF
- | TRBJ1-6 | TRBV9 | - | TGTGCCAGCAGCGCGCAGGGGCGGGATAATTCACCCCTCCACTTT | CASSAQGRDNSPLHF
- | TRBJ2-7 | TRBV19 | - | TGTGCCAGTAGTGAGCAGGTTCCCTACGAGCAGTACTTC | CASSEQVPYEQYF
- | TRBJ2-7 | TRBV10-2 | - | TGCGCCAGCAGTGTGGGCATCTTCTACGAGCAGTACTTC | CASSVGIFYEQYF
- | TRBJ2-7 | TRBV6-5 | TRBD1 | TGTGCCAGCAGTCTACGGGACAGGGGCTACGAGCAGTACTTC | CASSLRDRGYEQYF
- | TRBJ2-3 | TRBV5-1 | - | TGCGCCAGCAGCTTGGCGGGGATGGGCACAGATACGCAGTATTTT | CASSLAGMGTDTQYF
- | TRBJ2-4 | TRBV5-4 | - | TGTGCCAGCAGCGCGAACAGGGGAGGTGAGGCCAAAAACATTCAGTACTTC | CASSANRGGEAKNIQYF
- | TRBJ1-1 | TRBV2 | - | TGTGCCAGTCCGGGAAGACCAAACACTGAAGCTTTCTTT | CASPGRPNTEAFF
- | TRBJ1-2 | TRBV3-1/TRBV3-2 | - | TGTGCCAGCAGCCCCCGGACGGTGAGGGGCTACACCTTC | CASSPRTVRGYTF
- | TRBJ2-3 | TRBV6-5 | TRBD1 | TGTGCCAGCAGTTACGGTGGACAGGGCACAGATACGCAGTATTTT | CASSYGGQGTDTQYF
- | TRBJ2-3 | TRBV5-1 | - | TGCGCCAGCGGACAGAACGACATAGATACGCAGTATTTT | CASGQNDIDTQYF
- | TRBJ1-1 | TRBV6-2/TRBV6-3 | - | TGTGCCAGCACCCCCGGCCACACGGTGAACACTGAAGCTTTCTTT | CASTPGHTVNTEAFF
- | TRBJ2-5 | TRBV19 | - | TGTGCCAGTAGTACTACTGGTTCGCAAGAGACCCAGTACTTC | CASSTTGSQETQYF
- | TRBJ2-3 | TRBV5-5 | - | TGTGCCAGCAGCTTGGTGGGTCAGAACACAGATACGCAGTATTTT | CASSLVGQNTDTQYF
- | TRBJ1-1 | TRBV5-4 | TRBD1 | TGTGCCAGCAGCCCCGAACCGACCGGACAGGCGAATTTATACACTGAAGCTTTCTTT | CASSPEPTGQANLYTEAFF